This TCR beta chain was observed in a study of beta chain features in type 1 diabetes. General study findings and limits: TCRB CDR3s from Type 1 diabetes patients were moderately but significantly shorter in all four CD4+ subsets.

All of the isolated RNA was reverse transcribed, so expressed TCRB transcripts were sequenced. Clones were read by immunoSEQ multiplex PCR, and TCRdb kept only the in-frame ones, dropping some. This table has about 370,000 clones, over 9% appearing once. Staining for CD45RO/CCR7/CD25/CD127/CD95/CD27 allowed sorting of CD4+ naive, central memory, regulatory and stem cell-like memory cells. This clone was counted a few times. Its specificity is unknown. Germline CDR1 and CDR2: SGHRS and YFSETQ. CDR3 length equals 15 residues. Trimming pared 4 bases from V and 0 bases from J, leaving 12 bases between. The TCR comes from a man in his thirties or forties with type 1 diabetes. Sequences were obtained from central memory CD4+ T cells from blood. The rearrangement joins TRBV5-1 to TRBJ2-3; no reliable D call. CDR3 in amino acids: CASSPIPTSTDTQYF. DNA for the CDR3: TGCGCCAGCAGCCCCATTCCCACTAGCACAGATACGCAGTATTTT.